The present T cell receptor beta chain was sequenced within a study of Graves' ophthalmopathy and Graves' hyperthyroidism (dated by TCRdb to between 2018 and 2020). Regarding the complete study: Hyperthyroidism was considered stable if no progression to ophthalmopathy occurred within 18 months of follow-up. TCR beta repertoire signatures were used to distinguish Graves' ophthalmopathy from Graves' hyperthyroidism and to predict progression to ophthalmopathy. In total, 135 blood samples were TCR-sequenced: approximately 42 ophthalmopathy, some 72 hyperthyroidism and some 17 hyperthyroidism-to-ophthalmopathy patients. To explore V-J signatures that separate ophthalmopathy from hyperthyroidism, a discovery set of approximately 100 patients was enrolled, consisting of about 45 with ophthalmopathy and approximately 57 with stable hyperthyroidism. The independent validation cohort included approximately 19 hyperthyroidism patients plus 17 patients who later progressed from hyperthyroidism to ophthalmopathy. In over 5 hyperthyroidism patients, the T-cell repertoire of thyroid tissue was compared with the T-cell repertoire of blood. After sampling, hyperthyroidism patients received methimazole starting at 30 mg daily, and ophthalmopathy patients received high-dose intravenous methylprednisolone. What the work shows at the level of the full study, not this receptor alone: The 13-signature model separated ophthalmopathy from stable hyperthyroidism with approximately 90% sensitivity and 81% to 82% specificity in cross-validation, and 80%/75% in the test set. No statistical method was used to set the sample size in advance, and the investigators knew which group each participant was assigned to. Among expanded thyroid clonotypes with frequency above 0.001, most also showed up in blood, which suggests that blood repertoires may reflect the thyroid immune response. In validation, the model predicted ophthalmopathy progression with less than 71% sensitivity and about 77% specificity; 12 predicted patients were CT-confirmed with GO in a median of roughly 6.8 months.

Here V drops 1 base and J drops 6 bases, and the junction holds 5 bases not matched to any gene. The CDR3 runs 14 amino acids, cysteine and phenylalanine included. Left in the record is the CDR3 DNA by itself, 42 bases read in frame from the first base. CDR1 and CDR2, looked up from the germline V gene (reference sequence), are SEHNR and FQNEAQ. This clonotype was seen a handful of times. Its antigen is not yet known. No much larger clonotype is one base removed from it; base qualities were not supplied. For repertoire sequencing, TCR beta CDR3 regions were amplified from RNA transcripts. HTBI primers and the Qiagen OneStep RT-PCR kit were used in a first-round RT-PCR, which was followed by a second-round multiplex PCR, size selection and purification. Libraries were sequenced on an Illumina HiSeq2000 using paired-end 100 bp reads. The authors processed their data as follows. SOAPnuke was used to process the reads, throwing out any read that had adapters, had uncalled bases, had a mean Phred below 15, or lacked an exact constant-primer or identifier match. COPE v1.2.5 was used to merge the high-quality paired reads. Unique nucleotide sequences were defined as clonotypes and aligned to IMGT TRB V, D and J references using MiTCR v1.1. The analysis was limited to V-J combinations with a frequency above 0.0001, which together covered more than 98% of repertoires. For each V-J combination, a TCR clonal expansion and chaos score was defined as the ratio of F50 clonal expansion to chaos observed in the TCRdist matrix. Welch's t-statistics and random forest were used to narrow the features down to around 13 V-J combinations, which were then fed into a naive Bayes classifier. Thyroid-blood repertoire similarity was quantified with the Morisita-Horn index. TCRdb ran its own pipeline on the public reads, namely fastp trimming at Q25 and MiXCR clone calling, and kept in-frame beta chains. All rows with the same CDR3 protein become a single entry with the most common DNA and genes. The V and J calls here are based on TCRdb, not the publication. The table for this sample lists over a million distinct CDR3 sequences; approximately 35% of them were counted only once. The ten largest clones represent 8.5% to 14% of the sample.

Hyperthyroidism patients were newly diagnosed, with disease duration under 2 months, and aged 18 to 65 years. Patients with other autoimmune diseases, uncontrolled infections, pregnancy or lactation were excluded from the study. Clinical symptoms, serum thyroxine, TRAb, thyroid ultrasound and orbital computed tomography were used for diagnosis. Total RNA was extracted using Trizol reagent, and RNA quality was checked on an Agilent 2100 Bioanalyzer. This receptor chain uses TRBV7-9 and TRBJ2-5; 7 of the junction bases match TRBD1. The clonotype comes from an adult man with Graves' hyperthyroidism. The sample comprised peripheral blood or thyroid tissue (not recorded which). The CDR3 sequence is CASSLGGGWQTQYF. The bases read TGTGCCAGCAGCTTAGGAGGGGGCTGGCAGACCCAGTACTTC.